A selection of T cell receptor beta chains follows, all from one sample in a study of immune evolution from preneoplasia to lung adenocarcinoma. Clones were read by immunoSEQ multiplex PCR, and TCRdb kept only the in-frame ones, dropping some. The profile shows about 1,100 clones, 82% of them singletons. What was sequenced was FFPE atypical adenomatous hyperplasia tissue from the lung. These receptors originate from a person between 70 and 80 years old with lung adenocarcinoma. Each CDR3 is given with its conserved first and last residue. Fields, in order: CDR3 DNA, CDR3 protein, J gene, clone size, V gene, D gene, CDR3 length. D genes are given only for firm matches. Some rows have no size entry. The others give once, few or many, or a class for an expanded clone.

DNA: TGTGCCAGCAGGGCTACCACGGGAGGAAACACCATATATTTT; CDR3: CASRATTGGNTIYF; J: TRBJ1-3; size: -; V: TRBV2; D: -; length: 14
DNA: TGTGCCAGCAGGTCCGGGACTAGCGTTCCGGAGACCCAGTACTTC; CDR3: CASRSGTSVPETQYF; J: TRBJ2-5; size: -; V: TRBV11-3; D: TRBD2; length: 15
DNA: TGCGCCAGCAGCACCGACAGCAATCAGCCCCAGCATTTT; CDR3: CASSTDSNQPQHF; J: TRBJ1-5; size: -; V: TRBV5-1; D: -; length: 13
DNA: TGTGCCAGCAGCCCCGAGGGGGACTACGAGCAGTACTTC; CDR3: CASSPEGDYEQYF; J: TRBJ2-7; size: -; V: TRBV9; D: -; length: 13
DNA: TGTGCCAGCAGCTTACCCGCCGGGGAGCTGTTTTTT; CDR3: CASSLPAGELFF; J: TRBJ2-2; size: -; V: TRBV13; D: -; length: 12
DNA: TGTGCCAGCAGCGGGAGGGGCACAGATACGCAGTATTTT; CDR3: CASSGRGTDTQYF; J: TRBJ2-3; size: -; V: TRBV28; D: TRBD2; length: 13
DNA: TGTGCCAGCAGCCGTCGATACGGGAGGACGGGGAACATTCAGTACTTC; CDR3: CASSRRYGRTGNIQYF; J: TRBJ2-4; size: -; V: TRBV4-2; D: TRBD2; length: 16
DNA: TGTGCCAGCAGCCAAGGCCGATCCGGCCACGAGCAGTACTTC; CDR3: CASSQGRSGHEQYF; J: TRBJ2-7; size: few; V: TRBV14; D: -; length: 14
DNA: TGTGCCAGCAGCTTGGAAGGGACAGGGTCCGACGAGCAGTACTTC; CDR3: CASSLEGTGSDEQYF; J: TRBJ2-7; size: -; V: TRBV5-4; D: TRBD1; length: 15
DNA: TGTGCCCATAACGGGGGGAACGCAGATACGCAGTATTTT; CDR3: CAHNGGNADTQYF; J: TRBJ2-3; size: -; V: TRBV30; D: TRBD2; length: 13
DNA: TGTGCCAGCAGTTACCCCCACGGAAAGACCTATGGCTACACCTTC; CDR3: CASSYPHGKTYGYTF; J: TRBJ1-2; size: -; V: TRBV6-4; D: -; length: 15
DNA: TGTGCCAGCAGCTTACCCTGGACAGGGAACGGCTACACCTTC; CDR3: CASSLPWTGNGYTF; J: TRBJ1-2; size: -; V: TRBV7-9; D: TRBD1; length: 14
DNA: TGCAGCGTTGGGACAGGGCCGTTCTTC; CDR3: CSVGTGPFF; J: TRBJ2-1; size: -; V: TRBV29-1; D: TRBD1; length: 9
DNA: TGTGCCAGCAGCTCCCTTGGGCACACCGGGGAGCTGTTTTTT; CDR3: CASSSLGHTGELFF; J: TRBJ2-2; size: -; V: TRBV7-9; D: -; length: 14
DNA: TGTGCCAGCAGAAAGACCGGGACAGGGCGCTACGAGCAGTACTTC; CDR3: CASRKTGTGRYEQYF; J: TRBJ2-7; size: -; V: TRBV11-2; D: TRBD1; length: 15
DNA: TGTGCCAGCTCACCACTTCCGGGGGGTAGCGGGAGTAACGGGGCCAACGTCCTGACTTTC; CDR3: CASSPLPGGSGSNGANVLTF; J: TRBJ2-6; size: once; V: TRBV18; D: TRBD2; length: 20
DNA: TGTGCCAGCAGTGTTTCCGGAGATAGCAATCAGCCCCAGCATTTT; CDR3: CASSVSGDSNQPQHF; J: TRBJ1-5; size: -; V: TRBV6-1; D: -; length: 15
DNA: TGTGCCAGCAGCCCAAATGACAGGCGGTACGAGCAGTACTTC; CDR3: CASSPNDRRYEQYF; J: TRBJ2-7; size: -; V: TRBV28; D: -; length: 14
DNA: TGTGCCAGCTCACCCTCGGCGGGGAACACTGAAGCTTTCTTT; CDR3: CASSPSAGNTEAFF; J: TRBJ1-1; size: -; V: TRBV18; D: -; length: 14
DNA: TGCGCCAGCAGCCAAGATCCCGAGGGGGCGCGCGAAAAACTGTTTTTT; CDR3: CASSQDPEGAREKLFF; J: TRBJ1-4; size: few; V: TRBV4-3; D: TRBD1; length: 16
DNA: TGTGCCAGCATGGAGGGGTTGTCCTACGAGCAGTACTTC; CDR3: CASMEGLSYEQYF; J: TRBJ2-7; size: -; V: TRBV27; D: -; length: 13
DNA: TGCGCCAGCAGCTTGGGAGGACTAGCGGGGACAGATACGCAGTATTTT; CDR3: CASSLGGLAGTDTQYF; J: TRBJ2-3; size: -; V: TRBV5-1; D: TRBD2; length: 16
DNA: TGTGCCATCAGCCTCGACAGGGGATCCTACTCCGATGGGGGGTATGAGCAGTTCTTC; CDR3: CAISLDRGSYSDGGYEQFF; J: TRBJ2-1; size: -; V: TRBV10-3; D: TRBD1; length: 19
DNA: TGTGCCAGCAGTACCTGGGACAGAAGCACAGATACGCAGTATTTT; CDR3: CASSTWDRSTDTQYF; J: TRBJ2-3; size: few; V: TRBV28; D: TRBD1; length: 15
DNA: TGTGCCAGCAGCCCCAGACAGGGGAATCAGCCCCAGCATTTT; CDR3: CASSPRQGNQPQHF; J: TRBJ1-5; size: -; V: TRBV9; D: TRBD1; length: 14
DNA: TGTGCCAGCTCACTACAGGGTGGGGAGACCCAGTACTTC; CDR3: CASSLQGGETQYF; J: TRBJ2-5; size: -; V: TRBV18; D: -; length: 13
DNA: TGTGCCAGCTCTCAAGTGAGGGCGGGCACAGATACGCAGTATTTT; CDR3: CASSQVRAGTDTQYF; J: TRBJ2-3; size: -; V: TRBV18; D: -; length: 15
DNA: TGTGCCAGCAGTTACGGAATTTCTTACGAGCAGTACTTC; CDR3: CASSYGISYEQYF; J: TRBJ2-7; size: few; V: TRBV6-6; D: -; length: 13
DNA: TGTGCCAGCAGCTTAAGGACAGGCACTGAAGCTTTCTTT; CDR3: CASSLRTGTEAFF; J: TRBJ1-1; size: -; V: TRBV7-2; D: TRBD1; length: 13